This is a list of T cell receptor beta chains from one sample in a study of blood T cell repertoires in COVID-19. The assay was immunoSEQ multiplex PCR, and TCRdb's table has in-frame clones only and misses some. The sample carries approximately 380,000 clones, roughly 92% recorded once. Material: PBMCs or T cells enriched from blood (not recorded which). Source of these receptors: a woman in her thirties or forties who had been exposed to COVID-19. Both conserved end residues are part of each CDR3. D genes are given only for firm matches. Only part of the rows carry a size: once, few, many, or a class if the clone is expanded.

TRBV15	TRBD1	NA	13	TRBJ1-5	CATSPRGVQPQHF	TGTGCCACCAGTCCCAGGGGGGTACAGCCCCAGCATTTT
TRBV6-5	NA	NA	14	TRBJ1-1	CASSYGGRGTEAFF	TGTGCCAGCAGTTACGGGGGGAGGGGGACTGAAGCTTTCTTT
TRBV7-9	TRBD1	NA	14	TRBJ1-6	CASSLGQGWSPLHF	TGTGCCAGCAGCCTTGGACAGGGGTGGTCACCCCTCCACTTT
TRBV15	NA	once	15	TRBJ2-7	CATSLRQMRTYEQYF	TGTGCCACCAGCCTTCGACAGATGAGAACCTACGAGCAGTACTTC
TRBV6-6	TRBD1	NA	14	TRBJ1-6	CASRSQGGGSPLHF	TGTGCCAGCAGATCACAGGGGGGAGGTTCACCCCTCCACTTT
TRBV3-1/TRBV3-2	NA	once	11	TRBJ1-2	CASSRDYGYTF	TGTGCCAGCAGTAGAGACTATGGCTACACCTTC
TRBV12-3/TRBV12-4	TRBD1	NA	13	TRBJ1-1	CASSLGDRDEAFF	TGTGCCAGCAGTTTGGGGGACAGGGATGAAGCTTTCTTT
TRBV9	NA	NA	13	TRBJ2-3	CASSVQGLDTQYF	TGTGCCAGCAGCGTTCAGGGGTTAGATACGCAGTATTTT
TRBV7-3	TRBD2	NA	14	TRBJ2-1	CASSLAGGDNEQFF	TGTGCCAGCAGCTTAGCGGGGGGAGACAATGAGCAGTTCTTC
TRBV27	NA	NA	12	TRBJ1-2	CASSLRGFGYTF	TGTGCCAGCAGTTTAAGGGGATTTGGCTACACCTTC
TRBV19	NA	few	14	TRBJ2-2	CASSIRRVPGELFF	TGTGCCAGTAGTATCCGCAGGGTCCCCGGGGAGCTGTTTTTT
TRBV7-9	NA	once	18	TRBJ1-6	CASSLGSFRGEGNSPLHF	TGTGCCAGCAGCTTAGGGAGTTTCAGGGGAGAGGGTAATTCACCCCTCCACTTT
TRBV18	TRBD2	many	15	TRBJ2-7	CASSTGLAGVLEQYF	TGTGCCAGCTCAACCGGACTAGCGGGAGTCCTCGAGCAGTACTTC
TRBV29-1	NA	NA	12	TRBJ2-1	CSVGEGSRPQFF	TGCAGCGTTGGAGAAGGGAGCAGGCCGCAGTTCTTC